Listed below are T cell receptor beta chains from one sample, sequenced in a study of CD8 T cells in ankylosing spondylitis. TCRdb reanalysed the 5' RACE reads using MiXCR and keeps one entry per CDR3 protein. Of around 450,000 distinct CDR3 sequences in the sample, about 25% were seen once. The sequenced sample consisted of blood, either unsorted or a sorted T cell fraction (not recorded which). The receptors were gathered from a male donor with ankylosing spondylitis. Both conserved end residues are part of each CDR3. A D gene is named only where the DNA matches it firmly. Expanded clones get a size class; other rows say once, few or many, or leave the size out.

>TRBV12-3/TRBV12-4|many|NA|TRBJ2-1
CASSLSSRYNEQFF
TGTGCCAGCAGTTTGAGTTCTAGATACAATGAGCAGTTCTTC
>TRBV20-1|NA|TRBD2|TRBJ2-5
CSATGTSGSTRETQYF
TGCAGTGCTACCGGGACTAGCGGGAGCACGCGGGAGACCCAGTACTTC
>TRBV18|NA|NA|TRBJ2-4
CASSRQAKNIQYF
TGTGCCAGCTCACGCCAAGCCAAAAACATTCAGTACTTC
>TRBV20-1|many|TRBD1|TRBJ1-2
CSAREGAGGYTF
TGCAGTGCTAGGGAGGGGGCTGGGGGCTACACCTTC
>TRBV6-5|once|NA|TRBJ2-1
CASSYGVRSESFYHEQFF
TGTGCCAGCAGTTATGGTGTTAGGAGCGAGTCCTTTTACCATGAGCAGTTCTTC
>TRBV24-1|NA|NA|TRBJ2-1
CATSEPGNEQFF
TGTGCCACCAGTGAACCCGGAAATGAGCAGTTCTTC
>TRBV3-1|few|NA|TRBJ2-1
CASSQESRWNEQFF
TGTGCCAGCAGCCAAGAGTCTCGTTGGAATGAGCAGTTCTTC
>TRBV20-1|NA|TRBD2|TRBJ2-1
CSAREDAYNEQFF
TGCAGTGCTCGGGAGGATGCCTACAATGAGCAGTTCTTC
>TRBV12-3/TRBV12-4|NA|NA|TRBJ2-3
CASSRGTLEQPGTDTQYF
TGTGCCAGCAGCCGAGGGACGTTGGAGCAACCCGGCACAGATACGCAGTATTTT
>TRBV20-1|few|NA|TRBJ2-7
CSASTSTYEQYF
TGCAGTGCCTCCACCTCGACCTACGAGCAGTACTTC
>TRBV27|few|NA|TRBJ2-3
CASSLMIASSTDTQYF
TGTGCCAGCAGTTTAATGATAGCTTCTAGCACAGATACGCAGTATTTT
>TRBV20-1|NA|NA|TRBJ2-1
CSARRGGAVGGDEQFF
TGCAGTGCTAGGAGGGGAGGAGCGGTGGGGGGCGATGAGCAGTTCTTC
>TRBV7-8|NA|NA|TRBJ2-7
CASRRDRTNSYEQYF
TGTGCCAGCAGACGGGACCGAACAAACTCCTACGAGCAGTACTTC
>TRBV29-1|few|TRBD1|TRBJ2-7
CSARQGALYEQYF
TGCAGCGCAAGACAGGGGGCCCTCTACGAGCAGTACTTC
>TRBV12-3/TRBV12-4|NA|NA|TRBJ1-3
CASSFGGTPGNTIYF
TGTGCCAGCAGTTTCGGGGGAACCCCTGGAAACACCATATATTTT
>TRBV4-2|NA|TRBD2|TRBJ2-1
CASSQEEGLAGYNEQFF
TGTGCCAGCAGCCAAGAGGAGGGTCTAGCGGGATACAATGAGCAGTTCTTC
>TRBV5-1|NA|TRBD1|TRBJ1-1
CASSTYRGGGTEAFF
TGCGCCAGCAGCACGTACAGGGGCGGGGGCACTGAAGCTTTCTTT
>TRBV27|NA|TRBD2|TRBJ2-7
CASSRTSEIHEQYF
TGTGCCAGCAGTCGGACTAGCGAAATCCACGAGCAGTACTTC
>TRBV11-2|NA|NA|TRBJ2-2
CASSSNVGFVNTGELFF
TGTGCCAGCAGCTCCAACGTAGGCTTTGTGAACACCGGGGAGCTGTTTTTT
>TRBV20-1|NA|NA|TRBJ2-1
CSARSYLGSYYNEQFF
TGCAGTGCTAGGTCCTACCTCGGGAGTTACTACAATGAGCAGTTCTTC
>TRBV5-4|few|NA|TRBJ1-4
CASSLGGGSATNEKLFF
TGTGCCAGCAGCCTCGGTGGGGGTTCGGCAACTAATGAAAAACTGTTTTTT
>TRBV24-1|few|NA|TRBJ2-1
CATMRYNEQFF
TGTGCCACCATGAGGTACAATGAGCAGTTCTTC
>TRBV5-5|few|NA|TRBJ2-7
CASSLGLKGQYSYEQYF
TGTGCCAGCAGCTTAGGGTTGAAAGGACAGTACTCCTACGAGCAGTACTTC
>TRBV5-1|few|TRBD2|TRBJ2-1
CASSSAGGSNNEQFF
TGCGCCAGCAGCTCCGCGGGAGGGTCAAACAATGAGCAGTTCTTC
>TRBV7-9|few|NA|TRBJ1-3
CASSLGQSQGAIYF
TGTGCCAGCAGCTTAGGACAGTCCCAGGGTGCCATATATTTT
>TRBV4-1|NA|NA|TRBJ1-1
CASSRGPNTAAFF
TGCGCCAGCAGCCGCGGACCGAACACTGCTGCTTTCTTT
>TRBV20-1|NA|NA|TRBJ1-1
CSASGFGTLGDTEAFF
TGCAGTGCTAGTGGGTTCGGGACCCTCGGGGACACTGAAGCTTTCTTT
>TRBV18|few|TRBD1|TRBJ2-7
CASSLGTGGLEQYF
TGTGCCAGCTCACTCGGGACAGGGGGACTCGAGCAGTACTTC
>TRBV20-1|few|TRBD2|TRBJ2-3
CSARGPGTSDTQYF
TGCAGTGCTAGAGGACCCGGGACTAGCGATACGCAGTATTTT
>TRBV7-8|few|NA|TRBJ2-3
CASSFPLGDTQYF
TGTGCCAGCAGCTTCCCGCTGGGGGATACGCAGTATTTT
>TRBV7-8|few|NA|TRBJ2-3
CASTALTDTQYF
TGTGCCAGTACGGCCCTCACAGATACGCAGTATTTT
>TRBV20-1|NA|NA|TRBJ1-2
CSARDRQASYTF
TGCAGTGCTAGAGATCGGCAGGCTAGCTACACCTTC
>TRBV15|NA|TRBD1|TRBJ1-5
CATRGIFDRGSNQPQHF
TGTGCCACCAGGGGGATATTCGACAGGGGAAGCAATCAGCCCCAGCATTTT
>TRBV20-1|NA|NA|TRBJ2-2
CSASQTGELFF
TGCAGTGCTAGCCAAACCGGGGAGCTGTTTTTT
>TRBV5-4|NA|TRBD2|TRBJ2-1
CASSTGLAGKSPYNEQFF
TGTGCCAGCAGTACGGGACTAGCGGGAAAATCACCCTACAATGAGCAGTTCTTC
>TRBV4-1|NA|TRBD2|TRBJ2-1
CASSQDLGGLAGRNEQFF
TGCGCCAGCAGCCAAGATCTGGGGGGACTAGCGGGGCGGAATGAGCAGTTCTTC
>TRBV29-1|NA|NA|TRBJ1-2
CSVEAGGADYGYTF
TGCAGCGTTGAAGCCGGCGGGGCCGACTATGGCTACACCTTC